The 15 T cell receptor beta chains below come from one sample, sequenced in a study of T cells in Graves' hyperthyroidism and ophthalmopathy. RNA transcripts yielded amplified TCR beta CDR3 regions. Researchers ran a first-round RT-PCR on the TCR CDR3 using the HTBI primer set. From the multiplex PCR reads, TCRdb called clonotypes with MiXCR, one entry per CDR3 protein. The sample records roughly 800,000 distinct CDR3 sequences, more than 30% being singletons. The sample comprised blood. The receptors were sampled from a man aged 18 to 30 with Graves' hyperthyroidism.

This clonotype has a handful of counts. The CDR3 DNA sequence: TGTGCCAGCAGCTCCTACCGGGACAGTTCCTACGAGCAGTACTTC. Its translation is CASSSYRDSSYEQYF. The chain employs TRBV7-2 and TRBJ2-7; 7 bases line up with TRBD1. This CDR3 is 15 amino acids long. Germline V gene sequence: CDR1 SGHTA, CDR2 FQGNSA. V gave up 4 bases and J gave up 1 base; unmatched junction bases: 7.

The chain has TRBV12-3 or TRBV12-4 and TRBJ1-5; the D gene is possibly TRBD1 (5 bases). Trimming left V 4 bases short and J 0 bases short, with 16 bases between. The CDR3 spans 17 residues. The CDR3 is CASSSYTGDRSNQPQHF. The CDR3 region has the DNA TGTGCCAGCAGTTCTTACACGGGGGACCGTAGCAATCAGCCCCAGCATTTT.

This clonotype has a count of ten or more. V and J are TRBV15 and TRBJ2-2, with 7 bases lining up with TRBD2. The V and J ends lost 0 bases and 0 bases, in that order; junction bases with no gene match: 4. This CDR3 is built from 17 residues. The germline V gene has CDR1 LNHNV and CDR2 YYDKDF (reference sequence). CDR3 coding DNA: TGTGCCACCAGCAGAGATAAGAGCGGGACGAACACCGGGGAGCTGTTTTTT. Its protein is CATSRDKSGTNTGELFF.

With respect to this clonotype: Because it lacks the conserved phenylalanine or tryptophan at the end, this CDR3 is likely a read error. V is TRBV12-3 or TRBV12-4 and J is TRBJ1-1; D ambiguous. The V gene lost 3 bases and the J gene lost 5 bases, with 4 bases spanning the gap. The CDR3 extends over 11 amino acids. The CDR3 is CASSFGTEAFL. In DNA, the CDR3 is TGTGCCAGCAGTTTTGGGACTGAAGCTTTCCTT.

V is TRBV7-9 and J is TRBJ1-1, with TRBD1 identical over 8 bases. The CDR3 has 13 amino acids. J lost 8 bases, V lost 6 bases, and 8 bases had no gene match. Germline loops: CDR1 SEHNR, CDR2 FQNEAQ (reference sequence). The CDR3 sequence is CASRLTGDIEAFF. The CDR3 DNA reads as TGTGCCAGCAGGCTGACAGGGGATATAGAAGCTTTCTTT.

A remark on this clonotype: Possible read error: a much larger clone is one base away. This chain links TRBV7-8 with TRBJ2-7; D is unclear. The CDR3 contains 13 residues. Germline CDR1 and CDR2: SGHVS and FQNEAQ. The CDR3 protein is CASSLIASYEQCF. CDR3 DNA: TGTGCCAGCAGCTTGATTGCCTCCTACGAGCAGTGCTTC.

This clonotype was recorded only once. The chain carries TRBV20-1 and TRBJ2-2, with D perhaps TRBD2 (6 bases). Germline V CDR1 and CDR2: DFQATT, SNEGSKA (reference sequence). The germline V and J ends were trimmed by 5 bases and 1 base, with 11 bases remaining between them. This CDR3 region has 14 residues. CDR3 loop: CSAHSGGNTGELFF. DNA of the CDR3: TGCAGTGCTCATTCCGGGGGGAACACCGGGGAGCTGTTTTTT.

On this clonotype: Germline and junction disagree at one end, which may indicate a read error. V is TRBV25-1 and J is TRBJ2-5; D is perhaps TRBD2 (6 bases). This CDR3 has 14 amino acids. The V gene's germline CDR1 is MGHDK and CDR2 SYGVNS. CDR3 DNA sequence: TGTGCCTGCAGTGCTGGCGGGGCAGAAGAGACCCAGTACTTC. Protein sequence: CACSAGGAEETQYF.

V usage is TRBV7-2 and J usage is TRBJ1-4, with TRBD1 identical over 8 bases. This CDR3 has 16 amino acids. Germline CDR1 and CDR2: SGHTA and FQGNSA. Trimming removed 0 bases from V and 9 bases from J; junction bases left unmatched: 9. CDR3 loop: CASSLAGGQGAKKLFF. DNA for the CDR3: TGTGCCAGCAGCTTAGCGGGGGGGCAGGGGGCGAAAAAACTGTTTTTT. Supplemented by reference TRBV7-2 and TRBJ1-4, the full variable domain reads GAGVSQSPSNKVTEKGKDVELRCDPISGHTALYWYRQSLGQGLEFLIYFQGNSAPDKSGLPSDRFSAERTGGSVSTLTIQRTQQEDSAVYLCASSLAGGQGAKKLFFGSGTQLSVL.

This clonotype has just one count. This clone may be a read error of a much larger clone one base away. The J gene is TRBJ2-7, the V gene TRBV29-1; 10 bases align to TRBD1. The trim removed 7 bases at V and 3 bases at J, leaving 6 bases unmatched. The CDR3 totals 13 residues. The germline gives CDR1 SQVTM, CDR2 ANQGSEA. Written as DNA, the CDR3 is TGCAGCGCTGATGGACAGGGGGACTACGAGCAGTACTTC. It is translated as CSADGQGDYEQYF.

In the case of this clonotype: The conserved final phenylalanine or tryptophan is absent from the CDR3, which likely points to a read error. The rearrangement links TRBV10-3 to TRBJ2-7; 8 bases match TRBD1. Germline loops: CDR1 ENHRY, CDR2 SYGVKD. This CDR3 has 13 amino acids. The CDR3 sequence: CASSVGQGYEQYL. CDR3 nucleotides: TGTGCCAGCAGTGTTGGACAGGGCTACGAGCAGTACCTC.

The gene calls are TRBV20-1 and TRBJ2-6; D is unclear. Deletions cut 6 bases from V and 5 bases from J, with 8 bases between. Per germline, CDR1 DFQATT and CDR2 SNEGSKA (reference sequence). The CDR3 is 12 residues long. The CDR3 is CSALNRANVLTF. CDR3 DNA: TGCAGTGCGCTAAACAGGGCCAACGTCCTGACTTTC.

V usage is TRBV19 and J usage is TRBJ1-5; D gene ambiguous. This CDR3 comprises 14 residues. The germline V and J ends were trimmed by 3 bases and 2 bases, with 8 bases remaining between them. Germline CDR1 and CDR2: LNHDA and SQIVND (reference sequence). DNA of the CDR3: TGTGCCAGTAGTATTTGGCAGGGCAATCAGCCCCAGCATTTT. The encoded protein is CASSIWQGNQPQHF. The full variable domain, rest sourced from reference TRBV19 and TRBJ1-5, is DGGITQSPKYLFRKEGQNVTLSCEQNLNHDAMYWYRQDPGQGLRLIYYSQIVNDFQKGDIAEGYSVSREKKESFPLTVTSAQKNPTAFYLCASSIWQGNQPQHFGDGTRLSIL.

This clonotype was seen many times. The chain combines TRBV7-2 with TRBJ2-2; 7 nucleotides line up with TRBD2. With 2 bases clipped from V and 3 bases from J, the junction kept 9 bases outside the gene matches. The CDR3 sequence is 17 residues long. Germline CDR1 is SGHTA and CDR2 is FQGNSA. For the CDR3, the DNA is TGTGCCAGCAGCTTATTAAAGGCGGGAGTAGACACCGGGGAGCTGTTTTTT. This sequence encodes CASSLLKAGVDTGELFF.

At least ten counts were recorded for this clonotype. V and J are TRBV19 and TRBJ1-1; D unclear. Germline lookup yields CDR1 LNHDA and CDR2 SQIVND (reference sequence). Trimming took off 4 bases at V and 4 bases at J, with 7 bases between the two ends. This CDR3 spans 12 amino acids. The DNA of the CDR3 is TGTGCCAGTAGTAAAGGGATCACTGAAGCTTTCTTT. Encoded protein: CASSKGITEAFF.